This entry concerns a single T cell receptor (beta chain). This record comes from a study of shared clonotypes between healthy human individuals. Profiled with immunoSEQ multiplex PCR; TCRdb holds only in-frame clones, not every one. The sample shows fewer than 3 million clones, just under 95% of them seen only once. Germline V gene lookup returns CDR1 ENHRY and CDR2 SYGVKD. Trimming stripped 2 bases from V and 7 bases from J, with 12 bases between. The CDR3 extends over 14 amino acids. The chain is built from TRBV10-3 and TRBJ1-5; D may be TRBD1 (5 bases). The TCR sequence derives from a man between 18 and 35 years old in good health. Some clones in this sample may be carry-over from other donors' samples. The sample consisted of naive CD4+ T cells from PBMCs. Regarding subset: CD45RA+ positively selected. CDR3 nucleotide sequence: TGTGCCATCAGTGAGAGAGGGGCGGACCAGCCCCAGCATTTT. Residues: CAISERGADQPQHF.